This TCR beta chain stems from a study of regulatory T cells in long-lasting Graves disease. Arm-PCR of CDR3 regions and iRepertoire HTBI primers were the basis on which TCR beta libraries were built. TCRdb recomputed calls from the multiplex PCR reads with MiXCR, one row per CDR3 protein. The sample lists a few hundred thousand distinct CDR3 sequences; roughly 25% were seen once. Trimming took off 6 bases at V and 8 bases at J, with 26 bases between the two ends. Germline V CDR1 and CDR2: MNHNS, SASEGT. This CDR3 is 17 amino acids long. The time point: persistent/refractory GD, antithyroid drugs over 5 years with positive TRAb. Following extraction of RNA from PBMCs, that RNA was used to make the TCR library.

The genes are TRBV6-1 and TRBJ2-4; D may be TRBD1 or TRBD2 (5 bases each). The starting material was peripheral blood mononuclear cells (PBMCs), obtained when the disease was refractory, from a patient treated with antithyroid drugs. This receptor was obtained from a woman in her thirties or forties with Graves disease. The CDR3 bases are TGTGCCAGCAGCCCCGCCCTTTCTTTGGGTGTGGGGGACATTCAGTACTTC. Protein sequence: CASSPALSLGVGDIQYF.